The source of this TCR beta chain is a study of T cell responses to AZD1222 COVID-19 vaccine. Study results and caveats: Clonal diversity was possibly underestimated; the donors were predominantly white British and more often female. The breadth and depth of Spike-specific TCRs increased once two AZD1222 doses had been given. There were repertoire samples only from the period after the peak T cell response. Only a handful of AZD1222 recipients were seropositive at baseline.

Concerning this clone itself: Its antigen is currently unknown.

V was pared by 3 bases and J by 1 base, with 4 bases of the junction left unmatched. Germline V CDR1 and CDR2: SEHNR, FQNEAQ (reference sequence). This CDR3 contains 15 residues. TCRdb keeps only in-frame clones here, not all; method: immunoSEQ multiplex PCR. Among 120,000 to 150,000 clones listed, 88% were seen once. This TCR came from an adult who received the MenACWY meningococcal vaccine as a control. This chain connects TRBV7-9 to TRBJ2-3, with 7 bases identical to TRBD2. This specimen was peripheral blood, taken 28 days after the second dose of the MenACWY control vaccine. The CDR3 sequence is CASSFSSGGTDTQYF. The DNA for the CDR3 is TGTGCCAGCAGCTTCTCTAGCGGCGGCACAGATACGCAGTATTTT.